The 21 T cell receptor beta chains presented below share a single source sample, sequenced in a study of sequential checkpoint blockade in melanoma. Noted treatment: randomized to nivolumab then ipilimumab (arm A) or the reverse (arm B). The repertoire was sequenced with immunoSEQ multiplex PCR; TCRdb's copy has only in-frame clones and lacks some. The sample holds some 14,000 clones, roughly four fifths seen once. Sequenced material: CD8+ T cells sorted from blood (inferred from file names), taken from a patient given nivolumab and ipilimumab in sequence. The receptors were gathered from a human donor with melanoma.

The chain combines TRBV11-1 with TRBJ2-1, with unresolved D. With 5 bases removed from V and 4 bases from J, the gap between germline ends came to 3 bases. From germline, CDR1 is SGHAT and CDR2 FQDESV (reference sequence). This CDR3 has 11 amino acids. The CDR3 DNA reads TGTGCCAGCAGCGCGTACAATGAGCAGTTCTTC. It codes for CASSAYNEQFF.

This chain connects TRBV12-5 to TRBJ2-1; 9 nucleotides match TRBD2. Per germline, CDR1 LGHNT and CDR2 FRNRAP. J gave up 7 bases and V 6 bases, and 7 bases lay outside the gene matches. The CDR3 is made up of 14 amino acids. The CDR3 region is CASGNSGGLNEQFF. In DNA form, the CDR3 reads TGTGCTAGTGGCAATAGCGGGGGTCTTAATGAGCAGTTCTTC.

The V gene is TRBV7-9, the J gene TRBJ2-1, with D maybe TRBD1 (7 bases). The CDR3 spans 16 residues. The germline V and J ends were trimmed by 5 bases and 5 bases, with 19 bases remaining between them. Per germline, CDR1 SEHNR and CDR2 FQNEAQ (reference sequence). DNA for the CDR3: TGTGCCAGCAGCCCCTCCTCAGGGGGGTTGGACAATGAGCAGTTCTTC. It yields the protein CASSPSSGGLDNEQFF.

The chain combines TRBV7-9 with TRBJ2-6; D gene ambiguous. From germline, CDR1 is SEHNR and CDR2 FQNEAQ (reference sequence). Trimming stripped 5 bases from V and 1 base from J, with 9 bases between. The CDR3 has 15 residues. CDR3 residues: CASSLPVSGANVLTF. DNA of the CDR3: TGTGCCAGCAGCCTCCCAGTTTCTGGGGCCAACGTCCTGACTTTC. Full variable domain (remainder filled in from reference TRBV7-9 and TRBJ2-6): DTGVSQNPRHKITKRGQNVTFRCDPISEHNRLYWYRQTLGQGPEFLTYFQNEAQLEKSRLLSDRFSAERPKGSFSTLEIQRTEQGDSAMYLCASSLPVSGANVLTFGAGSRLTVL.

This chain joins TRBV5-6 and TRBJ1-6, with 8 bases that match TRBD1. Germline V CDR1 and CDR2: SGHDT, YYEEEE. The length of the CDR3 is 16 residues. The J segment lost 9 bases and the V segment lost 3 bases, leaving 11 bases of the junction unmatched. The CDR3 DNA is TGTGCCAGCAGCTCGGGACAGGTCCCAAGGAGTTCACCCCTCCACTTT. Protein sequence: CASSSGQVPRSSPLHF.

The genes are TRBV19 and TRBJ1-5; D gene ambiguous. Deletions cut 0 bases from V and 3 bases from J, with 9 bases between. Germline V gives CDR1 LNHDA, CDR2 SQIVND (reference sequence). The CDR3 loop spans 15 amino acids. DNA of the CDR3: TGTGCCAGTAGTATAGACCCTCGGTCCAATCAGCCCCAGCATTTT. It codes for CASSIDPRSNQPQHF.

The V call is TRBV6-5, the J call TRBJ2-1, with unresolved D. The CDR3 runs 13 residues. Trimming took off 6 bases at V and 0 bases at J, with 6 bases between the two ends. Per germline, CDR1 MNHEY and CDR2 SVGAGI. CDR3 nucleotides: TGTGCCAGCAGCCCTAACTCCTACAATGAGCAGTTCTTC. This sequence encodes CASSPNSYNEQFF.

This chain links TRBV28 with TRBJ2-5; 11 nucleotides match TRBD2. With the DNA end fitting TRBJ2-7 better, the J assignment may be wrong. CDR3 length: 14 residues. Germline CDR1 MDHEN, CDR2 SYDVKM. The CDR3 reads CASSSSGGTYEQYF. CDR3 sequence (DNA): TGTGCCAGCAGTTCTAGCGGGGGGACCTACGAGCAGTACTTC.

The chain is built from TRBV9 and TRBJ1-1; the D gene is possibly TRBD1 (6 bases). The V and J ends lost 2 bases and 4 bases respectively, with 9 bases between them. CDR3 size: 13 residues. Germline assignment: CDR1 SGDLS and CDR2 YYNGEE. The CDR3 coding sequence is TGTGCCAGCAGCGTCGAAGGGGGCACTGAAGCTTTCTTT. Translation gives CASSVEGGTEAFF.

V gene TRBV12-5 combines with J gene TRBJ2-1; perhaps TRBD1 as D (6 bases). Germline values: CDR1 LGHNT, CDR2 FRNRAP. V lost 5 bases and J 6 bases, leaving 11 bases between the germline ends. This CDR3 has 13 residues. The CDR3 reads CASGTGQTNEQFF. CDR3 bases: TGTGCTAGTGGTACCGGACAGACCAATGAGCAGTTCTTC.

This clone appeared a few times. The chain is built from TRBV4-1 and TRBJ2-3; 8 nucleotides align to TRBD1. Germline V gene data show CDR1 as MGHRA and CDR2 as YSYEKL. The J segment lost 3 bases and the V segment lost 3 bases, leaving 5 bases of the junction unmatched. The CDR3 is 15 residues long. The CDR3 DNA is TGCGCCAGCAGCCATATGGACAGGGAGACAGATACGCAGTATTTT. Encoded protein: CASSHMDRETDTQYF.

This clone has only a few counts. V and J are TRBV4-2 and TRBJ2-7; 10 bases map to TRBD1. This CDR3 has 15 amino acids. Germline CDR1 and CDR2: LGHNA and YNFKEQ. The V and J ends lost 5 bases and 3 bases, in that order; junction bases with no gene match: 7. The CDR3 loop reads CASSNRDRGNYEQYF. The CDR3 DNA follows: TGTGCCAGCAGCAACCGGGACAGGGGAAACTACGAGCAGTACTTC.

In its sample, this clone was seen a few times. CDR3 nucleotide sequence: TGTGCCAGCAGCGTGCAACTAGCGGATAGCACAGATACGCAGTATTTT. This gives the protein CASSVQLADSTDTQYF. The genes are TRBV9 and TRBJ2-3; 8 bases agree with TRBD2. Unmatched junction bases numbered 5, after V lost 2 bases and J lost 0 bases. CDR3 length: 16 residues. Per germline, CDR1 SGDLS and CDR2 YYNGEE.

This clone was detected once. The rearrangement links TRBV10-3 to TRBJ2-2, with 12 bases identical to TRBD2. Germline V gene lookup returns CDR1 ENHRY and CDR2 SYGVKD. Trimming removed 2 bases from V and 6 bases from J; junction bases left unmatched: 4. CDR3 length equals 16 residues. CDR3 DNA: TGTGCCATCAGTGAGAGGACTAGCGGGAAAGCCGGGGAGCTGTTTTTT. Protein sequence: CAISERTSGKAGELFF.

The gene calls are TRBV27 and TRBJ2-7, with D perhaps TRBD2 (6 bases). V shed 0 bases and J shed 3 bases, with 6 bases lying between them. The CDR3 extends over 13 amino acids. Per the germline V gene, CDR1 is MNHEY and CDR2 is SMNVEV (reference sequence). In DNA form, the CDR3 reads TGTGCCAGCAGTTTATCGGGGGGCTACGAGCAGTACTTC. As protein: CASSLSGGYEQYF.

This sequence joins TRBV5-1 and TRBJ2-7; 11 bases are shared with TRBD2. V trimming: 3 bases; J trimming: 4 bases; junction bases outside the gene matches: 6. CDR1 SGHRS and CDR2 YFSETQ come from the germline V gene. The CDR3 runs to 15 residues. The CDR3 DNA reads TGCGCCAGCAGCTCCCTAGCGGGAGGATGGTACGAGCAGTACTTC. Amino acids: CASSSLAGGWYEQYF.

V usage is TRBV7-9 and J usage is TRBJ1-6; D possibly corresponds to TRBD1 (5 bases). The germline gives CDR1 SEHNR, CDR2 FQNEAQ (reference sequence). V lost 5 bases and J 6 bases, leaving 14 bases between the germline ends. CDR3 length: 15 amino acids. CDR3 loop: CASSTTGVSNSPLHF. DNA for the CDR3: TGTGCCAGCAGCACGACGGGGGTTTCTAATTCACCCCTCCACTTT.

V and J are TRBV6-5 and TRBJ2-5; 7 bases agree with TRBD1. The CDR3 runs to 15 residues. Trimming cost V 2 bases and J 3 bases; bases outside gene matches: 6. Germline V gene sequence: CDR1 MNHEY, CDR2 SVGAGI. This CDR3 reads CASSYTGTAKETQYF. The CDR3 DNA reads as TGTGCCAGCAGTTACACCGGGACAGCAAAAGAGACCCAGTACTTC.

In DNA, the CDR3 is TGCAGCGTTGAGGCCGTTACCTACGAGCAGTACTTC. Protein product: CSVEAVTYEQYF. The chain carries TRBV29-1 and TRBJ2-7, with D uncertain. V dropped 3 bases and J dropped 2 bases, with 8 bases sitting between them. CDR3 length: 12 amino acids. CDR1 is SQVTM and CDR2 is ANQGSEA in the germline V gene.

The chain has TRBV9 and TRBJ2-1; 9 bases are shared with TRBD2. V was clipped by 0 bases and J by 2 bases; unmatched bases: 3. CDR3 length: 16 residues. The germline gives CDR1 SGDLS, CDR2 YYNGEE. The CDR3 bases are TGTGCCAGCAGCGTAGGCGGGGGGGCCACCTACAATGAGCAGTTCTTC. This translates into CASSVGGGATYNEQFF. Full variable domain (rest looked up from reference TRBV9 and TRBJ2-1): DSGVTQTPKHLITATGQRVTLRCSPRSGDLSVYWYQQSLDQGLQFLIQYYNGEERAKGNILERFSAQQFPDLHSELNLSSLELGDSALYFCASSVGGGATYNEQFFGPGTRLTVL.

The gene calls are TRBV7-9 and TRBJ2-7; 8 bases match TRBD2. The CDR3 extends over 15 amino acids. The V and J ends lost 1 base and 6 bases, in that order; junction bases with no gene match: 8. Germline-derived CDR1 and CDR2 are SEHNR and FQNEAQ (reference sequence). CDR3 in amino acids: CASSLDGGATSEQYF. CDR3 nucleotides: TGTGCCAGCAGCTTAGACGGGGGGGCGACTAGCGAGCAGTACTTC.